This TCR beta chain came from a study of control samples from healthy donors and cancer patients. Germline V CDR1 and CDR2: SNHLY, FYNNEI. The CDR3 is made up of 14 amino acids. V lost 4 bases and J 1 base, leaving 11 bases between the germline ends. This table comes from immunoSEQ multiplex PCR, and its TCRdb copy is limited to in-frame clones, with some not included. The data hold about 160,000 clones, with less than 95% observed a single time. The chain is built from TRBV2 and TRBJ2-7; unclear D gene. The sample comprised PBMCs. The origin of this receptor is a man in his sixties with colorectal cancer. In DNA, the CDR3 is TGTGCCAGCAGTGCCCTCATTAAATCCTACGAGCAGTACTTC. As protein: CASSALIKSYEQYF.